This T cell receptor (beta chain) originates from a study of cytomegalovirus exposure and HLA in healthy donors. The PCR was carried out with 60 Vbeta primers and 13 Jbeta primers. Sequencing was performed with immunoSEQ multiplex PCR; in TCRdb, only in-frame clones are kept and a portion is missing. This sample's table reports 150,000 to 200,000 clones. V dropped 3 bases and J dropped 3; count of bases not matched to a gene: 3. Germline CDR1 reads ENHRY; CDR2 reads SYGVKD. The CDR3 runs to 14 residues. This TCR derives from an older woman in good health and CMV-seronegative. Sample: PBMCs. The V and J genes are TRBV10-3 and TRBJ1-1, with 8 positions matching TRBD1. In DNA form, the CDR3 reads TGTGCCATCAGTGAAACAGGGGGGGACACTGAAGCTTTCTTT. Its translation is CAISETGGDTEAFF.